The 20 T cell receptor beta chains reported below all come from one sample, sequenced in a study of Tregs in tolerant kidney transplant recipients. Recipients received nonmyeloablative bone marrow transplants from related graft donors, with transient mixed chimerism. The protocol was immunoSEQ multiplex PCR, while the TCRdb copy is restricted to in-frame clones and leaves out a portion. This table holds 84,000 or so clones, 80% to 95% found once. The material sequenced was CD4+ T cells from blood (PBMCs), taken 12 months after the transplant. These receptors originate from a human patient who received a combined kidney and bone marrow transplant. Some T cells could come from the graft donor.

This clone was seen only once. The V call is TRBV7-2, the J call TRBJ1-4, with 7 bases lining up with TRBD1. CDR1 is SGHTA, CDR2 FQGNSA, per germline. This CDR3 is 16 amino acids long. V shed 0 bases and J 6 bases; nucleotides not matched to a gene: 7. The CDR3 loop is CASSLAQGGADEKLFF. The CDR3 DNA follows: TGTGCCAGCAGCTTAGCGCAGGGGGGCGCCGATGAAAAACTGTTTTTT.

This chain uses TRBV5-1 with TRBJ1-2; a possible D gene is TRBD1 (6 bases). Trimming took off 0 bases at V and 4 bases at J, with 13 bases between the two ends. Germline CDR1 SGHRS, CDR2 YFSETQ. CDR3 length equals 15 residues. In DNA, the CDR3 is TGCGCCAGCAGCTTGGTTGCAGGGGAGACCTATGGCTACACCTTC. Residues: CASSLVAGETYGYTF.

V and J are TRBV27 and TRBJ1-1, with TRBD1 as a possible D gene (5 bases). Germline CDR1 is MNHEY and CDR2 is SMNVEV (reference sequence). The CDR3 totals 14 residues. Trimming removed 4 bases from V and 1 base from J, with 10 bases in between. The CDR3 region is CASSSTGGNTEAFF. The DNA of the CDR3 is TGTGCCAGCAGTTCCACGGGGGGGAACACTGAAGCTTTCTTT.

CDR3 sequence: CASSLRREGVEAFF. CDR3 DNA: TGTGCCAGCAGCTTGAGGCGGGAGGGAGTCGAAGCTTTCTTT. V is TRBV5-5 and J is TRBJ1-1; D gene unclear. Trimming took 1 base from V and 8 from J, leaving 15 bases between them. Germline-derived CDR1 and CDR2 are SGHKS and YYEKEE (reference sequence). CDR3 length: 14 residues.

Here the CDR3 reads CASSSGLAGGQETQYF. The DNA of the CDR3 is TGTGCCAGCAGCTCTGGACTAGCGGGGGGCCAAGAGACCCAGTACTTC. This chain joins TRBV11-2 and TRBJ2-5, with 14 bases that match TRBD2. Germline V gives CDR1 SGHAT, CDR2 FQNNGV. The length of the CDR3 is 16 residues. Trimming cost V 4 bases and J 1 base; bases outside gene matches: 2.

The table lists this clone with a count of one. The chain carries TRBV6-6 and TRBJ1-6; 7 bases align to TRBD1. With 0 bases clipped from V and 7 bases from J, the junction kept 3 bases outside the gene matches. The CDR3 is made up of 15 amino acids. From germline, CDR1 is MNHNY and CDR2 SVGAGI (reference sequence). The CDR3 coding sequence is TGTGCCAGCAGTTACTCGGGGACAGACAATTCACCCCTCCACTTT. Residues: CASSYSGTDNSPLHF.

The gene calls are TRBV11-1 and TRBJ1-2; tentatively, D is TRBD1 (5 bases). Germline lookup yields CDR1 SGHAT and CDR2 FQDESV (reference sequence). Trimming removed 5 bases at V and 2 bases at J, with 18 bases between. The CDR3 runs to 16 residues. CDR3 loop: CASSPVWRGENYGYTF. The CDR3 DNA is TGTGCCAGCAGCCCCGTGTGGCGGGGGGAGAACTATGGCTACACCTTC.

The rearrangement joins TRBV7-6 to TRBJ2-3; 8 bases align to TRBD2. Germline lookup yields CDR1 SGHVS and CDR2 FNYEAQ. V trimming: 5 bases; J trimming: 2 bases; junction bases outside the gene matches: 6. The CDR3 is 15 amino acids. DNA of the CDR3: TGTGCCAGCAGCCCGCAGCGGGGGACCACAGATACGCAGTATTTT. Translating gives CASSPQRGTTDTQYF.

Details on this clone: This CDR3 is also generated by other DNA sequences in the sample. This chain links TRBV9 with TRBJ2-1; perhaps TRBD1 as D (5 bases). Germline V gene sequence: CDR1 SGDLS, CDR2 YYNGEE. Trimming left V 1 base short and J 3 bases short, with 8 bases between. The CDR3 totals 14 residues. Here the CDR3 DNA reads TGTGCCAGCAGCGTATCAGGGCGCTACAATGAGCAGTTCTTC. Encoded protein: CASSVSGRYNEQFF.

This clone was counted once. The CDR3 nucleotides are TGTGCCAGCAGCGTGGCCGGGACTAGGAACACCGGGGAGCTGTTTTTT. Its protein is CASSVAGTRNTGELFF. The gene calls are TRBV9 and TRBJ2-2; 8 bases are a match to TRBD2. CDR1 SGDLS and CDR2 YYNGEE come from the germline V gene. Trimming took 2 bases from V and 1 from J; bases not matched to a gene: 4. CDR3 length equals 16 residues. Together with reference TRBV9 and TRBJ2-2, the CDR3 gives the full variable domain: DSGVTQTPKHLITATGQRVTLRCSPRSGDLSVYWYQQSLDQGLQFLIQYYNGEERAKGNILERFSAQQFPDLHSELNLSSLELGDSALYFCASSVAGTRNTGELFFGEGSRLTVL.

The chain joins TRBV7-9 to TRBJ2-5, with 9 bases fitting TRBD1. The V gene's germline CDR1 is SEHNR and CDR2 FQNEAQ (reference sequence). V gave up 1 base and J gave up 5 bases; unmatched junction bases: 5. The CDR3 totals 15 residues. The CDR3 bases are TGTGCCAGCAGCTTAGGGGACAGGGTTTGGGAGACCCAGTACTTC. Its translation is CASSLGDRVWETQYF.

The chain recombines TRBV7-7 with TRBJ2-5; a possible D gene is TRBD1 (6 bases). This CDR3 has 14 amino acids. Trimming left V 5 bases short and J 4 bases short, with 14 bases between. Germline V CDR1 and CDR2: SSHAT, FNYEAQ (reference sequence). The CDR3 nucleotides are TGTGCCAGCAGCGGACCCGGGACACCAGAGACCCAGTACTTC. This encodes CASSGPGTPETQYF.

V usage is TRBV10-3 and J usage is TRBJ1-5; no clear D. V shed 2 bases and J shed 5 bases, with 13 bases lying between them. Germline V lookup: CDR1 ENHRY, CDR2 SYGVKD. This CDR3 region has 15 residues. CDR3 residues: CAISETLPRDQPQHF. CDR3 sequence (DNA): TGTGCCATCAGTGAGACCTTACCGAGGGATCAGCCCCAGCATTTT.

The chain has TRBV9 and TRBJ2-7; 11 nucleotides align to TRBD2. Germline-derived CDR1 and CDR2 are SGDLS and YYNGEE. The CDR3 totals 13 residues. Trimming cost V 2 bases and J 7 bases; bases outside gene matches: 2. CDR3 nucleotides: TGTGCCAGCAGCGTCCTAGCGGGGGGTGAGCAGTACTTC. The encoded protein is CASSVLAGGEQYF.

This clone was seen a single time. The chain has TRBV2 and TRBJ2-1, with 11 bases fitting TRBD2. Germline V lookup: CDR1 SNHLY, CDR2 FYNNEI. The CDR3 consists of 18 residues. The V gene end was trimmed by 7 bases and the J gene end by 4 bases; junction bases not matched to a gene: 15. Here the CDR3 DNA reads TGTGCCAGCAAGTCTTTGCAGGGGACTAGCGGCCTATACAATGAGCAGTTCTTC. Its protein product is CASKSLQGTSGLYNEQFF.

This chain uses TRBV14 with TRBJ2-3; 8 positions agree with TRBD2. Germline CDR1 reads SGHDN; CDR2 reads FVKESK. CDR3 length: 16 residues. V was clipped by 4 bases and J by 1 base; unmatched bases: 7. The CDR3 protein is CASSLSPAGGTDTQYF. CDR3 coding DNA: TGTGCCAGCAGCCTTTCCCCAGCGGGAGGCACAGATACGCAGTATTTT.

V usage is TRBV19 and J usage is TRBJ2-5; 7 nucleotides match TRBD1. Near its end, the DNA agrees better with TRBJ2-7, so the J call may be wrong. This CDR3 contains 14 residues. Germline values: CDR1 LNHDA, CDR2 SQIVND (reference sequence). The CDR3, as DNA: TGTGCCAGTAGTATAGCGGCCAGGGGGAGCGAGCAGTACTTC. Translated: CASSIAARGSEQYF.

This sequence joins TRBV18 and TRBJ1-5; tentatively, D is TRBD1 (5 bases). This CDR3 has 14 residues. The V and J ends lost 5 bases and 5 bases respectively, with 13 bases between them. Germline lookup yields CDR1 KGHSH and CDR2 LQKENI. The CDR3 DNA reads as TGTGCCAGCTCAACAAACAGGAGGGATCAGCCCCAGCATTTT. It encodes CASSTNRRDQPQHF.

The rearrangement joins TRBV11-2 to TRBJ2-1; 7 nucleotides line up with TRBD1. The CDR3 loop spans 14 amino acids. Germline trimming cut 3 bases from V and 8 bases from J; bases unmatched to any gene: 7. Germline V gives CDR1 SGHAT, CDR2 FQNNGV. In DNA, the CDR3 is TGTGCCAGCAGCTTGGGACAAGGGGGCGATGAGCAGTTCTTC. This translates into CASSLGQGGDEQFF.

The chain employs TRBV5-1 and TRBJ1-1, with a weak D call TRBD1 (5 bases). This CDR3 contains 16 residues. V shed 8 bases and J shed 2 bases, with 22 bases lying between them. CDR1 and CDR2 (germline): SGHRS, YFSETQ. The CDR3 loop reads CASVAGASGENTEAFF. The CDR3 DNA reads TGCGCCAGTGTAGCTGGGGCCTCGGGGGAAAACACTGAAGCTTTCTTT.